This is a list of T cell receptor beta chains from one sample in a study of breast tumors, draining lymph nodes, adjacent tissues. MiXCR, run by TCRdb on the multiplex PCR reads, gives a single entry per CDR3 protein. Here the sample spans 200,000 to 250,000 distinct CDR3 sequences, approximately 36% being singletons. Input material: axillary lymph node tissue. The receptor set was obtained from a female donor with breast cancer. Some clones in this sample may be carry-over from other donors' samples. Each CDR3 is given with its conserved first and last residue. Fields, in order: V gene, CDR3 length, CDR3 protein.

v_call: TRBV6-1; cdr3_length: 16; cdr3_aa: CASIREGQGSDQPQHF
v_call: TRBV19; cdr3_length: 15; cdr3_aa: CASTYDVGGNQPQHF
v_call: TRBV3-1; cdr3_length: 15; cdr3_aa: CASSQDRPPWYEQYF
v_call: TRBV4-3; cdr3_length: 15; cdr3_aa: CASSQVRGSTGELFF
v_call: TRBV20-1; cdr3_length: 16; cdr3_aa: CSARGASPHTRLRAFF
v_call: TRBV19; cdr3_length: 14; cdr3_aa: CASSTRAGNSPLHF
v_call: TRBV12-3/TRBV12-4; cdr3_length: 13; cdr3_aa: CASRRAFNEKLFF
v_call: TRBV3-1; cdr3_length: 14; cdr3_aa: CASTSSGSTNEQYF
v_call: TRBV2; cdr3_length: 20; cdr3_aa: CASWGDMSNAANYGANVLTF
v_call: TRBV5-1; cdr3_length: 15; cdr3_aa: CASSFGTRGRETQYF
v_call: TRBV15; cdr3_length: 16; cdr3_aa: CATSRSGDRGGTEAFF
v_call: TRBV7-2; cdr3_length: 15; cdr3_aa: CASSSQALADGEQYF
v_call: TRBV5-1; cdr3_length: 14; cdr3_aa: CASSSGQEEEKLFF
v_call: TRBV6-5; cdr3_length: 15; cdr3_aa: CASSYAQGRGYGYTF
v_call: TRBV2; cdr3_length: 14; cdr3_aa: CASLGLAGYNEQFF
v_call: TRBV2; cdr3_length: 13; cdr3_aa: CANKKGWGNEQFF
v_call: TRBV5-6; cdr3_length: 15; cdr3_aa: CASSSIGTGFYEQYF
v_call: TRBV20-1; cdr3_length: 11; cdr3_aa: CSAAIPPEAFF
v_call: TRBV6-2/TRBV6-3; cdr3_length: 15; cdr3_aa: CASSYSMAGDIEQFF
v_call: TRBV12-3/TRBV12-4; cdr3_length: 17; cdr3_aa: CASSLAVSVGAKSPLHF
v_call: TRBV24-1; cdr3_length: 14; cdr3_aa: CATSDTGGWNEQYF
v_call: TRBV5-6; cdr3_length: 15; cdr3_aa: CASSLVLGSTDTQYF
v_call: TRBV12-3/TRBV12-4; cdr3_length: 13; cdr3_aa: CASSWGFRETQYF
v_call: TRBV20-1; cdr3_length: 16; cdr3_aa: CSARDFRGAAAGAQYF
v_call: TRBV5-6; cdr3_length: 15; cdr3_aa: CASSFGGRGTDTQYF
v_call: TRBV6-4; cdr3_length: 16; cdr3_aa: CASSAGTTLSTDTQYF
v_call: TRBV19; cdr3_length: 13; cdr3_aa: CATRDSGNQPQHF
v_call: TRBV20-1; cdr3_length: 14; cdr3_aa: CSASLGRVPYEQYF
v_call: TRBV5-1; cdr3_length: 16; cdr3_aa: CASSLSGEVFAGELFF
v_call: TRBV4-1; cdr3_length: 16; cdr3_aa: CASSRQRQGRADTQYF
v_call: TRBV20-1; cdr3_length: 13; cdr3_aa: CSASGQGIDTQYF
v_call: TRBV13; cdr3_length: 17; cdr3_aa: CASSPEGGAGYGYTIYF
v_call: TRBV5-1; cdr3_length: 13; cdr3_aa: CASSIGRTDTQYF
v_call: TRBV29-1; cdr3_length: 12; cdr3_aa: CSAMGLAGSMDF
v_call: TRBV7-2; cdr3_length: 12; cdr3_aa: CASSKEYTEAFF
v_call: TRBV28; cdr3_length: 15; cdr3_aa: CASSGRKPMNTEAFF
v_call: TRBV4-2; cdr3_length: 15; cdr3_aa: CASSQTDRGNYGYTF
v_call: TRBV7-3; cdr3_length: 16; cdr3_aa: CASSPTWAEAEETQYF
v_call: TRBV9; cdr3_length: 13; cdr3_aa: CASNEGGQETQYF
v_call: TRBV6-5; cdr3_length: 14; cdr3_aa: CASSSSDISDTQYF
v_call: TRBV15; cdr3_length: 14; cdr3_aa: CATSSLGAGNEQYF
v_call: TRBV18; cdr3_length: 15; cdr3_aa: CASSPSSGGSYEQYF